The clone carrying this T cell receptor (beta chain) was detected once. The data stem from a study of T cell responses to AZD1222 COVID-19 vaccine. Method: immunoSEQ multiplex PCR; TCRdb's copy keeps in-frame clones and lacks some. Here the sample spans approximately 180,000 clones, around 90% being singletons. This CDR3 contains 14 residues. V was shortened by 5 bases and J by 1 base, with 12 bases between the two germline ends. Germline-derived CDR1 and CDR2 are SGHAT and FQNNGV. The chain uses TRBV11-2 and TRBJ2-7; the D call may be TRBD1 or TRBD2 (5 bases each). The receptor was isolated from an adult who received the MenACWY meningococcal vaccine as a control. Sample: peripheral blood, taken 28 days after the second dose of the MenACWY control vaccine. CDR3 nucleotide sequence: TGTGCCAGCAGCCCGGGACGAACTTCCTACGAGCAGTACTTC. It translates to CASSPGRTSYEQYF.